The sample holds many counts of the clone carrying this T cell receptor beta chain. Antigen: not known. The source of the sample is a study of neurological immune-mediated disorders. Study-wide background: The 35 or so patients with multiple sclerosis comprised about 31 relapsing-remitting cases and 3 secondary progressive cases. Overall study findings and caveats: As far as clinical or MRI features were concerned, none was associated with the multiple sclerosis repertoire cluster.

Looked up from germline, CDR1 is SGHRS and CDR2 is YFSETQ. J was trimmed by 5 bases and V by 2 bases; bases with no gene match: 3. The CDR3 is 13 amino acids. The cDNA came from 5'RACE with 10-nucleotide random UMIs. TCRdb re-analysed the 5' RACE reads in MiXCR, keeping a single row per CDR3 protein. The sample lists around 65,000 distinct CDR3 sequences; approximately 5.3% were seen once. The chain recombines TRBV5-1 with TRBJ2-5, with 7 bases lining up with TRBD1. This receptor was identified in a human donor with multiple sclerosis. The donor label of this sample is uncertain. What was sequenced was PBMCs. The CDR3 region is CASSLGRGETQYF. The CDR3 nucleotides are TGCGCCAGCAGCTTAGGCAGGGGGGAGACCCAGTACTTC. The entire variable domain, with the rest obtained from reference TRBV5-1 and TRBJ2-5, is as follows: KAGVTQTPRYLIKTRGQQVTLSCSPISGHRSVSWYQQTPGQGLQFLFEYFSETQRNKGNFPGRFSGRQFSNSRSEMNVSTLELGDSALYLCASSLGRGETQYFGPGTRLLVL.